The subject of this entry is one T cell receptor (beta chain). Its antigen is unidentified. This sample is part of a study of cytomegalovirus exposure and HLA in healthy donors. Both 60 Vbeta primers and 13 Jbeta primers went into the PCR. The assay was immunoSEQ multiplex PCR, and TCRdb's table has in-frame clones only and misses some. The profile shows 120,000 to 150,000 clones, 70% to 85% of them singletons. Broader study findings: Reportedly, a later analysis found an Asian-associated ancestry cluster had fewer N-insertions than the roughly 700-donor mean.

Input material: PBMCs. The receptor comes from a woman aged 45-65 years in good health and CMV-seropositive.

CDR3 in DNA: TGCGCCAGCAGCTTGGCGAGCGGGAGGTACAATGAGCAGTTCTTC. It codes for CASSLASGRYNEQFF. The chain has TRBV5-1 and TRBJ2-1; 9 nucleotides line up with TRBD2. The CDR3 extends over 15 amino acids. The V gene's germline CDR1 is SGHRS and CDR2 YFSETQ. J was trimmed by 4 bases and V by 0 bases; bases with no gene match: 2.